The text below deals with one T cell receptor beta chain. Its target is unknown. The data were produced by immunoSEQ multiplex PCR, yet TCRdb's version contains in-frame clones alone and is incomplete. The sample lists 300,000 to 400,000 clones, 85% occurring once. Germline V CDR1 and CDR2: SGHNT, YYREEE (reference sequence). There are 15 residues in the CDR3. V was clipped by 3 bases and J by 5 bases; unmatched bases: 10. Treatment here: around 19 received Ad26.COV2.S at low or high dose, single or two shots; roughly 5 received placebo; per-sample allocation not given. Samples were taken on day 63 after the first vaccine or placebo injection. The entry originates in a study of Ad26.COV2.S vaccination and SARS-CoV-2 variants. On the study more broadly: Vaccine-arm donor from the placebo-controlled COV1001 Ad26.COV2.S trial.

Study outcomes and limitations: TCR breadth and depth estimates may have understated total T cell responses.

The source was peripheral blood, collected in a trial of Ad26.COV2.S vaccine versus placebo. The genes are TRBV5-4 and TRBJ2-5, with TRBD1 matching over 7 bases. The receptor's source is a person aged 18-60 years who received the Ad26.COV2.S COVID-19 vaccine or a placebo. The CDR3: CASSSGTDAMETQYF. The CDR3 region has the DNA TGTGCCAGCAGCTCTGGGACAGACGCTATGGAGACCCAGTACTTC.